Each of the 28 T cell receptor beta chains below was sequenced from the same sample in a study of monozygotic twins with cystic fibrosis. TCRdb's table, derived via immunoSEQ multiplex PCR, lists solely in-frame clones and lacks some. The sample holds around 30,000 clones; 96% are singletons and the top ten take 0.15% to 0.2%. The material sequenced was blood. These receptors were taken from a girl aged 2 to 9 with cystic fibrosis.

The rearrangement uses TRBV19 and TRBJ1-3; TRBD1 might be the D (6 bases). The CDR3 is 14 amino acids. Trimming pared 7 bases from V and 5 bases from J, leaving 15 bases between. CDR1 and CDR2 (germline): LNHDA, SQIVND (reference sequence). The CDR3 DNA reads TGTGCCAGTACTATGGGACAATCTAGAAACACCATATATTTT. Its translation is CASTMGQSRNTIYF.

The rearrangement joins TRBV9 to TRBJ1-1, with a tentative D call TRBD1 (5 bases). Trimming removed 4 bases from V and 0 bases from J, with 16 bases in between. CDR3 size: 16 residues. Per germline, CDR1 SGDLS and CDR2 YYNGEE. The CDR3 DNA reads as TGTGCCAGCAGCCCTGCTGGGGGGACCATGAACACTGAAGCTTTCTTT. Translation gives CASSPAGGTMNTEAFF. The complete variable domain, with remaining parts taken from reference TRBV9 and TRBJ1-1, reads DSGVTQTPKHLITATGQRVTLRCSPRSGDLSVYWYQQSLDQGLQFLIQYYNGEERAKGNILERFSAQQFPDLHSELNLSSLELGDSALYFCASSPAGGTMNTEAFFGQGTRLTVV.

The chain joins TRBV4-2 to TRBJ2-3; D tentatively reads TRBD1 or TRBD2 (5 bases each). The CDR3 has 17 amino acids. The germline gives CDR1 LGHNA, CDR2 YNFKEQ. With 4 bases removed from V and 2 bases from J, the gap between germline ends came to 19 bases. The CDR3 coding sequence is TGTGCCAGCAGCCGAATGTACAGGAGCCGGGACACAGATACGCAGTATTTT. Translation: CASSRMYRSRDTDTQYF.

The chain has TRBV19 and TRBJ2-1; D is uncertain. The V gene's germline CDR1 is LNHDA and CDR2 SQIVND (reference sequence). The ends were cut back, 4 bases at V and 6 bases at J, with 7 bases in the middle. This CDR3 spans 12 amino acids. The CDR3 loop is CASSTLLNEQFF. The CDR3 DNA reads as TGTGCCAGTAGTACCCTCCTCAATGAGCAGTTCTTC.

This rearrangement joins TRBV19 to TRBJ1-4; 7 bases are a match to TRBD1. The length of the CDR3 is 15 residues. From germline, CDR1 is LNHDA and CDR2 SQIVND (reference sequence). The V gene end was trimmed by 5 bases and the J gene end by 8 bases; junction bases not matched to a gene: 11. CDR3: CASSADRTGLEKLFF. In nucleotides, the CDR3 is TGTGCCAGTAGTGCTGATCGGACAGGACTGGAAAAACTGTTTTTT.

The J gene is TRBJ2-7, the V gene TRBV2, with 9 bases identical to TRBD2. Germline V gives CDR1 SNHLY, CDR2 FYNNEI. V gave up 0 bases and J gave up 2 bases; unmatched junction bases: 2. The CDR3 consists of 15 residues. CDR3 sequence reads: CASSEARLAAYEQYF. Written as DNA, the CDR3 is TGTGCCAGCAGTGAAGCGAGACTAGCGGCCTACGAGCAGTACTTC.

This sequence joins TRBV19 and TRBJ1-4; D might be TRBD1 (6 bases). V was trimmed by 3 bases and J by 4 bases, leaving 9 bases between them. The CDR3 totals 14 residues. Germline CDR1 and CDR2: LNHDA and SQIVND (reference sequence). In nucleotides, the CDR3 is TGTGCCAGTAGTATCGGGACAAATAATGAAAAACTGTTTTTT. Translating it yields CASSIGTNNEKLFF.

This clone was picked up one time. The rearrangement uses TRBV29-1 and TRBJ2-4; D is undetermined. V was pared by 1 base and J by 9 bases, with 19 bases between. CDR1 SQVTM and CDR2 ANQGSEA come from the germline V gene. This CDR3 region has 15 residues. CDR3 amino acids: CSVEVPLDQPRIQYF. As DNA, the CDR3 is TGCAGCGTTGAAGTTCCCCTTGACCAGCCCCGCATTCAGTACTTC. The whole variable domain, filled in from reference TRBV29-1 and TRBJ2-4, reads SAVISQKPSRDICQRGTSLTIQCQVDSQVTMMFWYRQQPGQSLTLIATANQGSEATYESGFVIDKFPISRPNLTFSTLTVSNMSPEDSSIYLCSVEVPLDQPRIQYFGAGTRLSVL.

The CDR3 sequence: CASRGGQGGYGYTF. DNA of the CDR3: TGTGCCAGCAGGGGGGGGCAGGGTGGCTATGGCTACACCTTC. The rearrangement joins TRBV25-1 to TRBJ1-2; tentative D call: TRBD1 (6 bases). The CDR3 is 14 residues long. CDR1 and CDR2 (germline): MGHDK, SYGVNS. V was pared by 6 bases and J by 4 bases, with 15 bases between.

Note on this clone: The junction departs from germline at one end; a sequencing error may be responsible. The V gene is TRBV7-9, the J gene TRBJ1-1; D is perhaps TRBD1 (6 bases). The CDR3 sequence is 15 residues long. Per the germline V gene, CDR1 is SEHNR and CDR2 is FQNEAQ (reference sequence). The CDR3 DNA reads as TGTGCCAGCAGCTTAGCGGAGAGGGGGAACCCTGAAGCTTTCTTT. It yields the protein CASSLAERGNPEAFF.

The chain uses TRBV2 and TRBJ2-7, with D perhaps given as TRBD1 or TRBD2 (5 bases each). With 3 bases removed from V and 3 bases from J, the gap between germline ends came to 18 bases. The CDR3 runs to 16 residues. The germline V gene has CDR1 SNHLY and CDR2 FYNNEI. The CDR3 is CASSDMRRDRFYEQYF. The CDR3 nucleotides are TGTGCCAGCAGTGACATGAGACGGGACCGATTCTACGAGCAGTACTTC.

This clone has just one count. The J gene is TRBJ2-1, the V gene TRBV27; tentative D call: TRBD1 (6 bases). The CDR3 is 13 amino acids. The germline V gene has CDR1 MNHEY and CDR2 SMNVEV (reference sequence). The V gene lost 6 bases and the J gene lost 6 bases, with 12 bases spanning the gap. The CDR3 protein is CASRGQPVNEQFF. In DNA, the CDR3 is TGTGCCAGCAGAGGACAGCCGGTCAATGAGCAGTTCTTC.

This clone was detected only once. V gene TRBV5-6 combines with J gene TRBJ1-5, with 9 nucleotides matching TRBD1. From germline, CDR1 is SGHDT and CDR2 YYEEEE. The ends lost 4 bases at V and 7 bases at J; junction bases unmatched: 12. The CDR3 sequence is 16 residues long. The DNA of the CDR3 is TGTGCCAGCAGCGCCGGGACAGGGTGGACGGGGCAGCCCCAGCATTTT. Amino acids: CASSAGTGWTGQPQHF.

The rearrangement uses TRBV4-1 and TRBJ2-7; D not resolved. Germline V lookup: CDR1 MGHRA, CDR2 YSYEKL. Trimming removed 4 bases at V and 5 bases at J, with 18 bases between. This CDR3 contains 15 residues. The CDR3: CASSPVTRRLNEQYF. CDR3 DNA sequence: TGCGCCAGCAGCCCCGTGACCCGCAGGTTGAACGAGCAGTACTTC.

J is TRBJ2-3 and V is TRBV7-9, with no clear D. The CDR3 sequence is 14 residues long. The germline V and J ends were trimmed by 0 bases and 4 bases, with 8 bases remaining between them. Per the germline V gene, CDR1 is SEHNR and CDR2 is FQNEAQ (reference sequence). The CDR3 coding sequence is TGTGCCAGCAGCTTAGCGGTGGGTGCAGATACGCAGTATTTT. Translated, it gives CASSLAVGADTQYF.

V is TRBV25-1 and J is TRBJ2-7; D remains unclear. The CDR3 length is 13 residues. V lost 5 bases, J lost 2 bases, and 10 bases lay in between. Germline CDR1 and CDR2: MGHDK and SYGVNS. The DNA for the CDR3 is TGTGCCAGCAGTTCGCATGGCGCCTACGAGCAGTACTTC. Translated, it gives CASSSHGAYEQYF.

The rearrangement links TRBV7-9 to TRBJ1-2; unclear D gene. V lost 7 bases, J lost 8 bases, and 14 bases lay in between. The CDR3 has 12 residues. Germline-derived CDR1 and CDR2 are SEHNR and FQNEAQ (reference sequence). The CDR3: CASNLYGQGYTF. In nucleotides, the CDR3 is TGTGCCAGCAACTTGTACGGGCAGGGCTACACCTTC.

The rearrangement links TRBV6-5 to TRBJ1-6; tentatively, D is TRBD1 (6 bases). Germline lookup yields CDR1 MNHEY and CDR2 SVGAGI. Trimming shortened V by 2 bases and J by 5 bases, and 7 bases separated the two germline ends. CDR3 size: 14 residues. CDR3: CASSYGTNNSPLHF. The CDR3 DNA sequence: TGTGCCAGCAGTTACGGGACAAATAATTCACCCCTCCACTTT.

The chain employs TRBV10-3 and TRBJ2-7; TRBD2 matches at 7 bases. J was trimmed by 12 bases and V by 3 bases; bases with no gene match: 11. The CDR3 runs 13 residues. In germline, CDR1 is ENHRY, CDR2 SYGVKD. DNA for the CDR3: TGTGCCATCAGTGAAGTAGGCGGGAGTTGGCCGTACTTC. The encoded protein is CAISEVGGSWPYF.

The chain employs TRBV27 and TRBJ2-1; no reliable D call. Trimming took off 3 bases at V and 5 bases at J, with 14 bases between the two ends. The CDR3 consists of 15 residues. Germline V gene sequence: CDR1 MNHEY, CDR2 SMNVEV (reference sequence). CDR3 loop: CASSLLDGVNNEQFF. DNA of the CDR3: TGTGCCAGCAGTTTGTTGGACGGCGTTAACAATGAGCAGTTCTTC.

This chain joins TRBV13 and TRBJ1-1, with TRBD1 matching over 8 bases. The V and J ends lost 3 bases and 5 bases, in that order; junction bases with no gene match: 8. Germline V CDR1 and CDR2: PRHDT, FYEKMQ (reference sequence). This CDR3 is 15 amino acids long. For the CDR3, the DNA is TGTGCCAGCAGCTTCAGGGGGCGCGGTGCTACTGAAGCTTTCTTT. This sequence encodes CASSFRGRGATEAFF.

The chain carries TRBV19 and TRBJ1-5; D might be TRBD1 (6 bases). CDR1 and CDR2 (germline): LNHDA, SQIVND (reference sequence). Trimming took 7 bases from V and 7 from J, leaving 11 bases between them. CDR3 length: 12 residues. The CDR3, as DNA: TGTGCCAGTAAGGGGGGCATCCAGCCCCAGCATTTT. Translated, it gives CASKGGIQPQHF.

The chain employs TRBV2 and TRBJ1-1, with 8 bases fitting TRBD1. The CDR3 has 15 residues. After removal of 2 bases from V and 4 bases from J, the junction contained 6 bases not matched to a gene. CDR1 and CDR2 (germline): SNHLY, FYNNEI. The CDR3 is CASSERWDRSTEAFF. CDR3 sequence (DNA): TGTGCCAGCAGTGAAAGATGGGACAGGAGCACTGAAGCTTTCTTT.

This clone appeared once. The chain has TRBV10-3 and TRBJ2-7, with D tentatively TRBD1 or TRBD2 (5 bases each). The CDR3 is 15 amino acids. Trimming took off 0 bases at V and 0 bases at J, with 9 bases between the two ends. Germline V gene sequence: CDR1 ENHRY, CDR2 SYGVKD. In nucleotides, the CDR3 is TGTGCCATCAGTGAGTCGGGGGTCGGCTCCTACGAGCAGTACTTC. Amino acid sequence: CAISESGVGSYEQYF.

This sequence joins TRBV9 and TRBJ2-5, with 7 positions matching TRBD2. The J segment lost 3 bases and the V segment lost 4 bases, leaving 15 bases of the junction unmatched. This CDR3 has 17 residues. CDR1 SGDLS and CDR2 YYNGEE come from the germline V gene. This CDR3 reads CASSRYLVASGKETQYF. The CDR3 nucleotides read TGTGCCAGCAGCCGTTACCTTGTGGCTAGCGGAAAAGAGACCCAGTACTTC.

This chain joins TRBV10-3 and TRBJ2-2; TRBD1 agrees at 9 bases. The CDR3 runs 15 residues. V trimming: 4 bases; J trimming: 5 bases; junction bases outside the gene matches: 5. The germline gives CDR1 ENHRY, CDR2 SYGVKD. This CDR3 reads CAISGGQGWTGELFF. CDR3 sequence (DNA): TGTGCCATCAGTGGGGGACAGGGATGGACCGGGGAGCTGTTTTTT.

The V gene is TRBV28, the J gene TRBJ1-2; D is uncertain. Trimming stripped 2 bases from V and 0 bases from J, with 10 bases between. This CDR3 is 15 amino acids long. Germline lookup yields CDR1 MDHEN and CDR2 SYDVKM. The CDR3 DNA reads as TGTGCCAGCAGTTTACCCAGACAATCTAACTATGGCTACACCTTC. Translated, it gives CASSLPRQSNYGYTF.

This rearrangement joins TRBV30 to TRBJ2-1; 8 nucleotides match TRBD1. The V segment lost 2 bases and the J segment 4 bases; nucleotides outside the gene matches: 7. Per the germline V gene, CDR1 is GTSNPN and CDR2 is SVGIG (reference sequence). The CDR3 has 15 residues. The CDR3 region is CAWSFGRTGYNEQFF. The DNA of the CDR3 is TGTGCCTGGAGTTTTGGCAGGACAGGGTACAATGAGCAGTTCTTC.